Listed below are T cell receptor beta chains from one sample, sequenced in a study of blood T cell repertoires in COVID-19. TCRdb keeps only in-frame clones here, not all; method: immunoSEQ multiplex PCR. The top ten clones hold 3% of a sample with under 250,000 clones, about 85% of them seen once. The sample comprised peripheral blood. These receptors came from a young man with active or convalescent COVID-19. Each CDR3 is given with its conserved first and last residue. The D gene is left open where the match is weak.

d_gene	v_gene	j_gene	CDR3nt	CDR3aa
.	TRBV27	TRBJ1-2	TGTGCCAGCAGTCCGACCTTCGAGGAGGGCTATGGCTACACCTTC	CASSPTFEEGYGYTF
TRBD2	TRBV2	TRBJ2-5	TGTGCCAGCAACGGACTAGCGGGGTTAGAGACCCAGTACTTC	CASNGLAGLETQYF
.	TRBV30	TRBJ1-1	TGTGCCTGGAGGTACTCGACTAACATGAACACTGAAGCTTTCTTT	CAWRYSTNMNTEAFF
.	TRBV27	TRBJ1-6	TGTGCCAGCAGTTTAGAGGATTTCAATTCACCCCTCCACTTT	CASSLEDFNSPLHF
.	TRBV21-1	TRBJ2-1	TGTGCCAGCAGCTCACTCGGGAGGGGGCTAGGGTACAATGAGCAGTTCTTC	CASSSLGRGLGYNEQFF
.	TRBV12-3/TRBV12-4	TRBJ1-5	TGTGCCAGCAGCTTGAGAAATCAGCCCCAGCATTTT	CASSLRNQPQHF
TRBD2	TRBV5-1	TRBJ2-2	TGCGCCAGCAGCTACCTAGCGGGAGGAGGAACCGGGGAGCTGTTTTTT	CASSYLAGGGTGELFF
.	TRBV5-5	TRBJ1-5	TGTGCCAGCAGCTTGGCAGATCAGCCCCAGCATTTT	CASSLADQPQHF
TRBD2	TRBV5-6	TRBJ2-3	TGTGCCAGCAGCTTACTAGCGGGTAGCACAGATACGCAGTATTTT	CASSLLAGSTDTQYF
.	TRBV15	TRBJ1-1	TGTGCCACCAGCAGAGATTACGGCGATGGCGGAACTGAAGCTTTCTTT	CATSRDYGDGGTEAFF
TRBD2	TRBV7-2	TRBJ2-7	TGTGCCAGCACCTCTCTAGGCGGGGGAATATACGAGCAGTACTTC	CASTSLGGGIYEQYF